A selection of T cell receptor beta chains follows, all from one sample in a study of blood T cell repertoires in COVID-19. The data were produced by immunoSEQ multiplex PCR, yet TCRdb's version contains in-frame clones alone and is incomplete. Among fewer than 450,000 clones listed, about 89% were seen once. Sequencing used peripheral blood. Every receptor here comes from a woman aged 45-59 years with COVID-19, enrolled during active disease. Both conserved end residues are part of each CDR3. The D gene is left open where the match is weak. Clone size is not always given. Where it is, it says once, few, many or a class for expanded clones.

TRBJ1-2 NA NA TRBV3-1/TRBV3-2 TGTGCCAGCAGCCAATGGGGTCAGCAACACCGGGGGGACTATGGCTACACCTTC CASSQWGQQHRGDYGYTF
TRBJ1-1 NA few TRBV7-8 TGTGCCAGCAGCCGCCGGGACAAGAACACTGAAGCTTTCTTT CASSRRDKNTEAFF
TRBJ1-5 NA NA TRBV27 TGTGCCAGCAGTCCGGGACTGATGAGCAATCAGCCCCAGCATTTT CASSPGLMSNQPQHF
TRBJ1-5 NA NA TRBV30 TGTGCCTGGAGCGCCGGGACAAACAGCAATCAGCCCCAGCATTTT CAWSAGTNSNQPQHF
TRBJ1-2 NA NA TRBV7-9 TGTGCCAGCAGCTTGCCGTCGGGGGACTATGGCTACACCTTC CASSLPSGDYGYTF
TRBJ2-7 TRBD1 few TRBV12-3/TRBV12-4 TGTGCCAGCAGTCAGGACAGGGGGCGCGAGCAGTACTTC CASSQDRGREQYF
TRBJ1-5 NA NA TRBV18 TGTGCCAGCTCACCAGGTTCCACCTATAGCAATCAGCCCCAGCATTTT CASSPGSTYSNQPQHF
TRBJ2-1 TRBD2 NA TRBV5-1 TGCGCCAGCAGCCCCACTGGGACTAGCGCGGTTGAGCAGTTCTTC CASSPTGTSAVEQFF
TRBJ2-1 TRBD2 NA TRBV14 TGTGCCAGCAGCCAAGTCATGCGGGAGGGTTACAATGAGCAGTTCTTC CASSQVMREGYNEQFF
TRBJ1-4 TRBD1 NA TRBV7-6 TGTGCCAGCAGCCGGGAAGGGACAGGGAATGAAAAACTGTTTTTT CASSREGTGNEKLFF
TRBJ1-2 TRBD1 NA TRBV29-1 TGCAGCGTCCAGGGGGGACAGGGGGTAAACTATGGCTACACCTTC CSVQGGQGVNYGYTF
TRBJ2-1 NA NA TRBV18 TGTGCCAGCTCAACTAGCAATGAGCAGTTCTTC CASSTSNEQFF
TRBJ2-3 NA NA TRBV6-5 TGTGCCAGTAAAGAGGGCACAGATACGCAGTATTTT CASKEGTDTQYF
TRBJ1-2 TRBD1 NA TRBV19 TGTGCCAGTAGTATTCTACAGGGGGCTGGCTACACCTTC CASSILQGAGYTF
TRBJ1-1 TRBD1 once TRBV19 TGTGCCAGTAGTAGTCAGGGGGCTGGGAAGACTGAAGCTTTCTTT CASSSQGAGKTEAFF
TRBJ1-3 NA NA TRBV9 TGTGCCAGCAGCGCTCGTCTAGGAGGAAACACCATATATTTT CASSARLGGNTIYF
TRBJ2-7 TRBD2 NA TRBV30 TGTGCCTGGAGTCTAGCGGGAAGGTCCTACGAGCAGTACTTC CAWSLAGRSYEQYF
TRBJ2-7 NA many TRBV29-1 TGCAGCGTTGGGTTAGCGGAGCGCTCCTACGAGCAGTACTTC CSVGLAERSYEQYF